The next 8 T cell receptor beta chains were all read from a single sample in a study of T cell responses to AZD1222 COVID-19 vaccine. Assay used: immunoSEQ multiplex PCR; TCRdb lists only in-frame clones, some missing. The sample shows about 120,000 clones, roughly 88% of them seen only once. Sequenced here: peripheral blood, sampled on day 0 of AZD1222 vaccination. The receptors were gathered from an adult in good health.

This clone was detected a few times. This chain connects TRBV6-2 or TRBV6-3 to TRBJ2-5; tentatively, D is TRBD2 (5 bases). Trimming took 2 bases from V and 1 from J, leaving 11 bases between them. Germline CDR1 is MNHEY and CDR2 is SVGEGT. The CDR3 contains 15 residues. CDR3 DNA: TGTGCCAGCAGTTACCCCCGGGGATTCCAAGAGACCCAGTACTTC. As protein: CASSYPRGFQETQYF.

The V and J genes are TRBV6-1 and TRBJ2-7; TRBD1 agrees at 7 bases. There are 15 residues in the CDR3. The V segment lost 0 bases and the J segment 2 bases; nucleotides outside the gene matches: 4. CDR1 MNHNS and CDR2 SASEGT come from the germline V gene. CDR3 amino acids: CASSEAGGPTYEQYF. DNA of the CDR3: TGTGCCAGCAGTGAAGCAGGGGGCCCTACCTACGAGCAGTACTTC.

Of note for this clone: A read error may produce the germline difference seen at one junction end. The chain is built from TRBV7-7 and TRBJ2-3; no reliable D call. The germline V gene has CDR1 SSHAT and CDR2 FNYEAQ (reference sequence). The CDR3 is 13 amino acids. The CDR3 protein is CASSQDRTDTQYF. In nucleotides, the CDR3 is TGTGCTAGCAGCCAAGATCGCACAGATACGCAGTATTTT.

The chain has TRBV29-1 and TRBJ1-2, with D uncertain. Germline loops: CDR1 SQVTM, CDR2 ANQGSEA. V lost 3 bases and J lost 1, with 9 bases in between. This CDR3 has 13 residues. CDR3 coding DNA: TGCAGCGTTGAGGGCCGGCGTAACTATGGCTACACCTTC. It codes for CSVEGRRNYGYTF.

This clone appeared once. V gene TRBV18 combines with J gene TRBJ1-2, with 8 bases that match TRBD1. The CDR3 runs 16 residues. The V gene's germline CDR1 is KGHSH and CDR2 LQKENI. The J segment lost 8 bases and the V segment lost 4 bases, leaving 15 bases of the junction unmatched. The CDR3 DNA is TGTGCCAGCTCACTTACCGGACAGGGCTTTAAGGAGGGCTACACCTTC. It specifies CASSLTGQGFKEGYTF. Full variable domain (missing parts from reference TRBV18 and TRBJ1-2): NAGVMQNPRHLVRRRGQEARLRCSPMKGHSHVYWYRQLPEEGLKFMVYLQKENIIDESGMPKERFSAEFPKEGPSILRIQQVVRGDSAAYFCASSLTGQGFKEGYTFGSGTRLTVV.

The chain couples TRBV18 to TRBJ2-5; TRBD2 is a possible D gene (6 bases). Germline V gene data show CDR1 as KGHSH and CDR2 as LQKENI. The CDR3 spans 16 residues. Deletions cut 2 bases from V and 2 bases from J, with 15 bases between. The CDR3 bases are TGTGCCAGCTCACCATCTCTGACGGGGGTACAAGAGACCCAGTACTTC. It encodes CASSPSLTGVQETQYF.

Of note for this clone: This CDR3 fails to terminate in the conserved phenylalanine or tryptophan, so it likely reflects a read error. The DNA is left out, because the CDR3 cannot be placed on it with certainty; the CDR3 is given as TCRdb lists it. The gene calls are TRBV21-1 and TRBJ1-2. TRBV21-1 is designated a pseudogene. The CDR3 length is 9 residues, termini included. The CDR3 sequence is CASNSALLL.

The V and J genes are TRBV14 and TRBJ2-3, with D possibly called TRBD1 or TRBD2 (5 bases each). Per germline, CDR1 SGHDN and CDR2 FVKESK. The V gene lost 1 base and the J gene lost 6 bases, with 14 bases spanning the gap. The length of the CDR3 is 15 residues. The CDR3 region has the DNA TGTGCCAGCAGCCAAGTCGGGACCCACCGGGATACGCAGTATTTT. Translating it yields CASSQVGTHRDTQYF.